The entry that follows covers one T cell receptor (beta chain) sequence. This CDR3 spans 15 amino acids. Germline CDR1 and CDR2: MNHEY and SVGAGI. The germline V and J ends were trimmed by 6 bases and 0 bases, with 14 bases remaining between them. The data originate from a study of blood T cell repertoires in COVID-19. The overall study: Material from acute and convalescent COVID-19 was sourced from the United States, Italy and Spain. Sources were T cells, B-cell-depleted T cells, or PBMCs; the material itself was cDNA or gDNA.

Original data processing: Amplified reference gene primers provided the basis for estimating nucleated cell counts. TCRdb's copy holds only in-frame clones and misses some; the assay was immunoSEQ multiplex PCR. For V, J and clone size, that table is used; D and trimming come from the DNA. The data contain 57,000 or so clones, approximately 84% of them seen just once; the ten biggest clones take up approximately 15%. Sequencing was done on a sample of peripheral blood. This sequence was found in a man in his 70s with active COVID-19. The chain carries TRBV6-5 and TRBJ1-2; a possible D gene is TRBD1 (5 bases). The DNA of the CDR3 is TGTGCCAGCAGATCACCAGGGATCTCTAACTATGGCTACACCTTC. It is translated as CASRSPGISNYGYTF.